Listed below are T cell receptor beta chains from one sample, sequenced in a study of T cell responses to AZD1222 COVID-19 vaccine. The data were produced by immunoSEQ multiplex PCR, yet TCRdb's version contains in-frame clones alone and is incomplete. In the table there are 100,000 to 150,000 clones, 89% of which are singletons. The sample in question was peripheral blood, obtained on day 0 of AZD1222 vaccination. Receptor source: an adult in good health. CDR3s include the opening cysteine and the closing phenylalanine or tryptophan. The D gene is left open where the match is weak. Clone size is shown for a subset of rows, as once, few, many or a class of expanded clone.

J gene,V gene,clone size,D gene,CDR3 DNA,CDR3 protein
TRBJ1-2,TRBV4-3,-,TRBD1,TGCGCCAGCAGCCCCGACCCGGGACAGGGCGATTACTATGGCTACACCTTC,CASSPDPGQGDYYGYTF
TRBJ2-5,TRBV19,once,-,TGTGCCAGTAGTATTACGGTCGGGGAGACCCAGTACTTC,CASSITVGETQYF
TRBJ1-4,TRBV19,-,-,TGTGCCAGTAGTAGATCACAGGTGCATGAAAAACTGTTTTTT,CASSRSQVHEKLFF
TRBJ1-3,TRBV3-1/TRBV3-2,few,-,TGTGCCAGCCGTTACGGGAGCTCTGGAAACACCATATATTTT,CASRYGSSGNTIYF
TRBJ1-2,TRBV5-8,-,-,TGTGCCAGCAGCTTAGGGTTCTGGGGCTACACCTTC,CASSLGFWGYTF
TRBJ2-2,TRBV2,once,-,TGTGCCAGCAGTGAAGTGAGGGGGGCGAACACCGGGGAGCTGTTTTTT,CASSEVRGANTGELFF
TRBJ1-1,TRBV6-2/TRBV6-3,-,TRBD1,TGTGCCAGCAGTACCATACCCGCGGGACAGTCGGCTTTCTTT,CASSTIPAGQSAFF
TRBJ1-4,TRBV7-9,-,-,TGTGCCAGCAGCGCGCAACAGGGTTTAGGTGAAAAACTGTTTTTT,CASSAQQGLGEKLFF
TRBJ1-6,TRBV7-2,-,-,TGTGCCAGCAGCTTAGGTGGGGGGGTTTCACCCCTCCACTTT,CASSLGGGVSPLHF
TRBJ2-3,TRBV7-9,-,-,TGTGCCAGCAGCCCCCGGAGGGTGGGGACAGATACGCAGTATTTT,CASSPRRVGTDTQYF
TRBJ1-5,TRBV28,few,-,TGTGCCAGCAGTTCACGGGGGACGGTGCAGCCCCAGCATTTT,CASSSRGTVQPQHF
TRBJ2-7,TRBV6-5,-,TRBD1,TGTGCCAGCAGGAGGGGGACAGGGTTCGGGGAGCAGTACTTC,CASRRGTGFGEQYF
TRBJ2-7,TRBV11-3,few,TRBD1,TGTGCCAGCAGCTTAGGCGGGACAGGGGGCTCCTACGAGCAGTACTTC,CASSLGGTGGSYEQYF
TRBJ1-5,TRBV12-5,-,TRBD1,TGTGCTAGTGGTTCCCAGACAGGGGGAAATCAGCCCCAGCATTTT,CASGSQTGGNQPQHF
TRBJ1-2,TRBV9,-,-,TGTGCCAGCAGCCCCCGGGACACCCAAAACTATGGCTACACCTTC,CASSPRDTQNYGYTF
TRBJ1-1,TRBV5-1,-,-,TGCGCCAGCAGCCCGGGGGGGGTCAACACTGAAGCTTTCTTT,CASSPGGVNTEAFF
TRBJ2-2,TRBV7-2,once,TRBD1,TGTGCCAGCAGCTATGGGACAGGGGCCCGGATCACCGGGGAGCTGTTTTTT,CASSYGTGARITGELFF